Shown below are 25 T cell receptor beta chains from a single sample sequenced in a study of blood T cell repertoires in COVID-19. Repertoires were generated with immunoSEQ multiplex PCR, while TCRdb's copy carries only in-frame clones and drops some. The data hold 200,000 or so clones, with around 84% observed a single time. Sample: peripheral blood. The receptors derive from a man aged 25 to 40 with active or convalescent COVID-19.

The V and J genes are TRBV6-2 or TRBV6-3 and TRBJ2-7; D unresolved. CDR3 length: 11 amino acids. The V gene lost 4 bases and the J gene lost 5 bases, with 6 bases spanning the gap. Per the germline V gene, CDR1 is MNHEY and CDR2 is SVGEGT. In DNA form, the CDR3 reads TGTGCCAGCAGTTTCAGGAACGAGCAGTACTTC. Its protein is CASSFRNEQYF.

CDR3 sequence: CASSRPGQLNYGYTF. The CDR3 coding sequence is TGTGCCAGCAGTCGGCCCGGACAGCTTAACTATGGCTACACCTTC. The chain employs TRBV6-5 and TRBJ1-2; possibly TRBD1 for D (6 bases). Looked up from germline, CDR1 is MNHEY and CDR2 is SVGAGI. The CDR3 runs 15 residues. V lost 5 bases to trimming and J lost 1 base, with 14 bases between them.

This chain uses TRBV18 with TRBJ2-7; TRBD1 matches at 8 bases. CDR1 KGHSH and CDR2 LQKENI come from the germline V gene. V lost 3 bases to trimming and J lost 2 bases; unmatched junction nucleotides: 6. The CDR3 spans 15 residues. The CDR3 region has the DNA TGTGCCAGCTCACCTGCGGGACAGGCGGCCTACGAGCAGTACTTC. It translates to CASSPAGQAAYEQYF.

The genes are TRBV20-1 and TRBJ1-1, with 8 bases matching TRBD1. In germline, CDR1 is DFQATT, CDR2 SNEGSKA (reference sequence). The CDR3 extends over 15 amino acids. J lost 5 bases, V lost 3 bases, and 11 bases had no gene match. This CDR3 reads CSASDRDRGYTEAFF. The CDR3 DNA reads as TGCAGTGCTAGTGACAGAGACAGGGGTTATACTGAAGCTTTCTTT.

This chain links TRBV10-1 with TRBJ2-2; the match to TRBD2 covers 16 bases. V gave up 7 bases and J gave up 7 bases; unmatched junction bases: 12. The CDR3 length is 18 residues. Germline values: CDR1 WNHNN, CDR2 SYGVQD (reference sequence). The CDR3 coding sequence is TGCGCCAGCACCGGCGGGACTAGCGGGGGGGCCCCGAACGGGGAGCTGTTTTTT. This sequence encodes CASTGGTSGGAPNGELFF.

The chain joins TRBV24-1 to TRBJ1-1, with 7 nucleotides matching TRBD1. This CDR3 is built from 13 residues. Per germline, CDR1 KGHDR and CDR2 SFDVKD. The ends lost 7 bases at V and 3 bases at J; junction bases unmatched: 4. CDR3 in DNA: TGTGCCACCAGACAGGGACAGCACACTGAAGCTTTCTTT. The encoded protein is CATRQGQHTEAFF.

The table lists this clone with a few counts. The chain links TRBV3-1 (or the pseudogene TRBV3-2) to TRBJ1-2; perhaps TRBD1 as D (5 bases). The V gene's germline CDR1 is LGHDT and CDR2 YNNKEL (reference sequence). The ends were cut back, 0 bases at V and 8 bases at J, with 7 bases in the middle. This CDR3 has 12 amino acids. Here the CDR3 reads CASSQDRVGYTF. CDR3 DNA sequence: TGTGCCAGCAGCCAAGACAGGGTAGGCTACACCTTC.

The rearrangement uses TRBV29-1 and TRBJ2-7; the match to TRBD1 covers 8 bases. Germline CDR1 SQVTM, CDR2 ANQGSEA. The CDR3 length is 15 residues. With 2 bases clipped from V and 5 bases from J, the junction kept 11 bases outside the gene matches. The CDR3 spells CSVEKGDRGEDEQYV. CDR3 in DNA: TGCAGCGTTGAAAAGGGCGACAGGGGAGAGGACGAGCAGTACGTC.

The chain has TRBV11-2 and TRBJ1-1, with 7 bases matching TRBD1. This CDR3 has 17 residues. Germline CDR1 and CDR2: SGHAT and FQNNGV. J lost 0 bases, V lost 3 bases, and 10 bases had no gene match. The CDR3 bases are TGTGCCAGCAGCTTTACAGGGGATGGAGGCATGAACACTGAAGCTTTCTTT. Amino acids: CASSFTGDGGMNTEAFF.

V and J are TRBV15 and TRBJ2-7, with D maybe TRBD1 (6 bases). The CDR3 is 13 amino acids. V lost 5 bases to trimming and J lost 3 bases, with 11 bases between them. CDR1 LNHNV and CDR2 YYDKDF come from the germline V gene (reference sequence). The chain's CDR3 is CATSARDNYEQYV. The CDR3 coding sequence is TGTGCCACCAGCGCCCGGGACAACTACGAGCAGTACGTC.

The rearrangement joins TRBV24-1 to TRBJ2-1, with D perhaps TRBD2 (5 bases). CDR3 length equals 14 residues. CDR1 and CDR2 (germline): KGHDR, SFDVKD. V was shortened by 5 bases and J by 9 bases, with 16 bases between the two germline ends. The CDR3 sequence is CATSGHTGWAEQFF. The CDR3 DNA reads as TGTGCCACCAGTGGCCATACGGGGTGGGCTGAGCAGTTCTTC.

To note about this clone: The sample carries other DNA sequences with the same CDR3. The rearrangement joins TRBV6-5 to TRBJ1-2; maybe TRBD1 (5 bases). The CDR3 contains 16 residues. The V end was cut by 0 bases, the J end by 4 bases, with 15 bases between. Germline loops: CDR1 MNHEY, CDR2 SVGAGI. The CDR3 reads CASSYSRTGGSYGYTF. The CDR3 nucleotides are TGTGCCAGCAGTTACTCGAGAACGGGGGGAAGCTATGGCTACACCTTC.

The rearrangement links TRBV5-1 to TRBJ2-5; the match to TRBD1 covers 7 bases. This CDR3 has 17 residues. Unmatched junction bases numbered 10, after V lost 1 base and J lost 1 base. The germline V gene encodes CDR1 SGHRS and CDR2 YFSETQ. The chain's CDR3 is CASSLISGTVVQETQYF. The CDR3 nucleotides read TGCGCCAGCAGCTTGATATCCGGGACAGTAGTCCAAGAGACCCAGTACTTC.

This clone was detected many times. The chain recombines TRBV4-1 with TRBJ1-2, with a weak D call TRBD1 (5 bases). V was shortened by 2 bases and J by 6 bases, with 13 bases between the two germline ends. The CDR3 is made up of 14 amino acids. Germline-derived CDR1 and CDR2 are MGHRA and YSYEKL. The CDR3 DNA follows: TGCGCCAGCAGCCAATTCCAGGGTATGAATGGCTACACCTTC. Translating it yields CASSQFQGMNGYTF.

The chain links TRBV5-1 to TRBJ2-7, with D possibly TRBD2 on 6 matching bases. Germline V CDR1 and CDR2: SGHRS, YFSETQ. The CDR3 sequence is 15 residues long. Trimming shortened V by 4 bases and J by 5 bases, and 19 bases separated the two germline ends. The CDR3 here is CASSSRDPGENEQYF. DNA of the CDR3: TGCGCCAGCAGCAGCCGTGACCCGGGGGAGAACGAGCAGTACTTC.

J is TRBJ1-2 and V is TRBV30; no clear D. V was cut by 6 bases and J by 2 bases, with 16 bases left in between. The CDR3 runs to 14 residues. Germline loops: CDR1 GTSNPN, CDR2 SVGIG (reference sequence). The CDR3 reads CACDTKLENYGYTF. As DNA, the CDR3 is TGTGCCTGCGATACGAAACTGGAGAACTATGGCTACACCTTC.

The CDR3 loop is CASSQDMSPGDQSYEQYV. CDR3 coding DNA: TGTGCCAGCAGCCAAGATATGTCACCAGGGGATCAATCCTACGAGCAGTACGTC. The gene calls are TRBV3-1 (or the pseudogene TRBV3-2) and TRBJ2-7; the D gene is possibly TRBD1 (6 bases). CDR1 is LGHDT and CDR2 is YNNKEL in the germline V gene (reference sequence). The CDR3 spans 18 residues. Trimming left V 0 bases short and J 1 base short, with 19 bases between.

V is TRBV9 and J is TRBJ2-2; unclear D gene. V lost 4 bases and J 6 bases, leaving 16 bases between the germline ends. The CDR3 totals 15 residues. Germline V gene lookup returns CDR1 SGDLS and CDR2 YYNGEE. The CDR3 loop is CASSPAGSAAGELFF. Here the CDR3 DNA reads TGTGCCAGCAGCCCCGCCGGGTCCGCAGCCGGGGAGCTGTTTTTT. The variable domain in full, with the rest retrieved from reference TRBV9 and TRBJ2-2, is DSGVTQTPKHLITATGQRVTLRCSPRSGDLSVYWYQQSLDQGLQFLIQYYNGEERAKGNILERFSAQQFPDLHSELNLSSLELGDSALYFCASSPAGSAAGELFFGEGSRLTVL.

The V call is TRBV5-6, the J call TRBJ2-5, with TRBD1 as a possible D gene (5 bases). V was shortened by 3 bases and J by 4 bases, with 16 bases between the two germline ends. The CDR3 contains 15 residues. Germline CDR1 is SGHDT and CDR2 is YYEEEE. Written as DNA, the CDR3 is TGTGCCAGCAGCTCTCCAGGGCCCGGCTTAGAGACCCAGTACTTC. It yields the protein CASSSPGPGLETQYF. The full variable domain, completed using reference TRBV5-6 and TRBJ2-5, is DAGVTQSPTHLIKTRGQQVTLRCSPKSGHDTVSWYQQALGQGPQFIFQYYEEEERQRGNFPDRFSGHQFPNYSSELNVNALLLGDSALYLCASSSPGPGLETQYFGPGTRLLVL.

The CDR3, as DNA: TGTGCCAGCAGCGCTACTTGGGACAGGAACTACGAGCAGTACTTC. It is translated as CASSATWDRNYEQYF. The chain is built from TRBV7-2 and TRBJ2-7, with TRBD1 identical over 8 bases. Losses at the gene ends were 5 bases for V and 3 bases for J; bases not matched to a gene: 9. The CDR3 extends over 15 amino acids. Germline CDR1 is SGHTA and CDR2 is FQGNSA.

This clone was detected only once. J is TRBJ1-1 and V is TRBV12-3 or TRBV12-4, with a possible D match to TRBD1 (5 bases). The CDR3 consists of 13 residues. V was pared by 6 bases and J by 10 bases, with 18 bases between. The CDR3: CASSPVGGFGAFF. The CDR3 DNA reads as TGTGCCAGCAGCCCCGTTGGGGGGTTCGGAGCTTTCTTT.

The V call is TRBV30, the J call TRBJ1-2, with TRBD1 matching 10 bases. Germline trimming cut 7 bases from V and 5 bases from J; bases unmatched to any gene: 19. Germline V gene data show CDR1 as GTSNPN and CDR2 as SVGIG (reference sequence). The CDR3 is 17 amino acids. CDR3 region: CAYALGTGDRRAYGYTF. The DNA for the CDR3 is TGTGCCTACGCTCTTGGGACAGGGGACCGCAGGGCTTATGGCTACACCTTC.

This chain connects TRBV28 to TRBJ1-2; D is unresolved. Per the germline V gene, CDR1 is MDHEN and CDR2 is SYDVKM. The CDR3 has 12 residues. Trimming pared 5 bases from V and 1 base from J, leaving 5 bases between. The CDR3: CASSPGNYGYTF. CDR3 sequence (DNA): TGTGCCAGCAGTCCGGGTAACTATGGCTACACCTTC.

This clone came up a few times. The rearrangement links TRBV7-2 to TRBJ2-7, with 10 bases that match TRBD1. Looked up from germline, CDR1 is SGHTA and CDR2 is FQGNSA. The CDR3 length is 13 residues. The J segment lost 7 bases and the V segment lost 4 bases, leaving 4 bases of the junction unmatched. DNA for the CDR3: TGTGCCAGCAGCTGGGACAGGGGAAGGGAGCAGTACTTC. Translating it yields CASSWDRGREQYF.

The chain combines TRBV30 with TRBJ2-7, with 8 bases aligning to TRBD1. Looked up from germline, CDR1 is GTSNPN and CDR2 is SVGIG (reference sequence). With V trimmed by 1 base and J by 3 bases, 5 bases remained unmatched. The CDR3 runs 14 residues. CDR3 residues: CAWSAKDRVYEQYF. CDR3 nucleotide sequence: TGTGCCTGGAGTGCAAAGGACAGGGTCTACGAGCAGTACTTC.